This T cell receptor beta chain was found in a study of T-cell reconstitution after alpha-beta-depleted transplantation in children. TCRbeta library construction was performed incorporating unique molecular identifiers. Via MiXCR, TCRdb re-called the PCR reads, giving one row per CDR3 protein. The data contain hundreds of thousands of distinct CDR3 sequences, 16% of them seen just once; the ten biggest clones take up over 0.95%. The CDR3 contains 13 residues. The V gene's germline CDR1 is ENHRY and CDR2 SYGVKD. The germline V and J ends were trimmed by 7 bases and 2 bases, with 11 bases remaining between them. This clonotype was counted ten times or more.

The material sequenced was PBMCs from the stem cell graft donor, taken from the stem cell graft. This receptor was identified in a human donor who donated a stem cell graft to a child with acute myeloid leukemia. The chain recombines TRBV10-3 with TRBJ1-1; perhaps TRBD1 as D (5 bases). This chain's CDR3 is CAITLTVNTEAFF. In DNA form, the CDR3 reads TGTGCCATCACCCTGACAGTTAACACTGAAGCTTTCTTT.